The clone carrying this T cell receptor beta chain appeared many times. The data are from a study of glioma-infiltrating T cells. Using RNA template, CDR3s of TCR alpha and beta were amplified with iRepertoire arm-PCR. One entry per CDR3 protein results from TCRdb running MiXCR on the multiplex PCR reads. The sample carries about 94,000 distinct CDR3 sequences, 23% recorded once. Trimming cost V 0 bases and J 7 bases; bases outside gene matches: 2. The CDR3 spans 14 residues. CDR1 DFQATT and CDR2 SNEGSKA come from the germline V gene (reference sequence). What was sequenced was glioma tissue, nonneoplastic brain tissue, or PBMCs (not recorded which). The receptor's source is a human donor with low-grade glioma or glioblastoma, undergoing nonglioma brain surgery, or in good health (not recorded which). This sequence joins TRBV20-1 and TRBJ2-1, with 11 bases fitting TRBD2. The CDR3 is CSARDSGGVNEQFF. The DNA for the CDR3 is TGCAGTGCTAGAGATAGCGGGGGGGTAAATGAGCAGTTCTTC.